The present T cell receptor (beta chain) was sequenced within a study of identical twins. TCRdb re-called the 5' RACE reads with MiXCR, one entry per CDR3 protein. The repertoire holds roughly 690,000 distinct CDR3 sequences, with 21% as singletons. These sequences were also reported in another study, on T cells expressing NK-cell markers.

The sequencing input was PBMCs. The clonotype was recovered from a woman younger than 30 in good health.

CDR3 coding DNA: TGCAGTGCTGCGCGAGGCAGGGGGCGGTCTGTGGGCTACACCTTC. Translated, it gives CSAARGRGRSVGYTF. The genes are TRBV20-1 and TRBJ1-2; 8 nucleotides line up with TRBD1. Germline lookup yields CDR1 DFQATT and CDR2 SNEGSKA (reference sequence). The junction had 16 bases not matched to a gene; V was cut back by 5 bases and J by 8 bases. The CDR3 consists of 15 residues.